Following are 9 T cell receptor beta chains from one sample sequenced in a study of T cell responses to AZD1222 COVID-19 vaccine. The table came from immunoSEQ multiplex PCR; TCRdb's copy has only in-frame clones and leaves some out. The repertoire holds about 130,000 clones, with around 86% as singletons. Here the sequenced sample was peripheral blood, taken on day 0 of AZD1222 vaccination. The receptors shown here come from an adult in good health.

The chain has TRBV7-6 and TRBJ2-3, with D hard to call. V was cut by 1 base and J by 6 bases, with 5 bases left in between. Germline CDR1 is SGHVS and CDR2 is FNYEAQ. The length of the CDR3 is 12 residues. In DNA, the CDR3 is TGTGCCAGCAGCTTAGACGGGGATACGCAGTATTTT. It yields the protein CASSLDGDTQYF.

V usage is TRBV7-2 and J usage is TRBJ1-1; weak D call: TRBD1 (5 bases). CDR3 length: 16 residues. In germline, CDR1 is SGHTA, CDR2 FQGNSA. V gave up 3 bases and J gave up 8 bases, with 22 bases separating them. The CDR3: CASSFLMGPLPIEAFF. CDR3 DNA: TGTGCCAGCAGCTTCTTGATGGGGCCTCTCCCAATAGAAGCTTTCTTT. Looking up the rest from reference TRBV7-2 and TRBJ1-1 gives the full variable domain: GAGVSQSPSNKVTEKGKDVELRCDPISGHTALYWYRQSLGQGLEFLIYFQGNSAPDKSGLPSDRFSAERTGGSVSTLTIQRTQQEDSAVYLCASSFLMGPLPIEAFFGQGTRLTVV.

This clone was counted only a few times. The chain couples TRBV6-5 to TRBJ2-5; the D gene could be TRBD1 or TRBD2 (5 bases each). The germline V and J ends were trimmed by 4 bases and 5 bases, with 5 bases remaining between them. The germline V gene encodes CDR1 MNHEY and CDR2 SVGAGI. The CDR3 loop spans 11 amino acids. The CDR3 sequence is CASSWGETQYF. DNA of the CDR3: TGTGCCAGCAGTTGGGGGGAGACCCAGTACTTC.

V and J are TRBV30 and TRBJ1-2; no firm D call. The CDR3 contains 10 residues. From germline, CDR1 is GTSNPN and CDR2 SVGIG (reference sequence). The ends were cut back, 5 bases at V and 4 bases at J, with 5 bases in the middle. The CDR3 DNA reads TGTGCCTGGGGGTCCTATGGCTACACCTTC. This codes for CAWGSYGYTF.

The rearrangement uses TRBV5-1 and TRBJ1-1, with 7 bases that match TRBD1. Germline trimming cut 4 bases from V and 1 base from J; bases unmatched to any gene: 7. Germline V CDR1 and CDR2: SGHRS, YFSETQ. The CDR3 extends over 15 amino acids. CDR3 sequence: CASSPGTAQNTEAFF. In DNA, the CDR3 is TGCGCCAGCAGCCCAGGGACAGCTCAGAACACTGAAGCTTTCTTT.

The CDR3 nucleotides read TGCAGTGCTAGTGGAACAGGGGGTCACAATGAGCAGTTCTTC. Translated: CSASGTGGHNEQFF. V usage is TRBV20-1 and J usage is TRBJ2-1, with 8 nucleotides matching TRBD1. Losses at the gene ends were 3 bases for V and 5 bases for J; bases not matched to a gene: 6. The CDR3 covers 14 residues. Per the germline V gene, CDR1 is DFQATT and CDR2 is SNEGSKA (reference sequence).

The V gene is TRBV7-6, the J gene TRBJ1-1, with TRBD1 as a possible D gene (6 bases). The CDR3 spans 15 residues. The ends were cut back, 2 bases at V and 1 base at J, with 11 bases in the middle. Germline V gives CDR1 SGHVS, CDR2 FNYEAQ. CDR3 protein: CASSLLGGGNTEAFF. The CDR3 bases are TGTGCCAGCAGCTTATTAGGGGGTGGGAACACTGAAGCTTTCTTT.

This sequence joins TRBV19 and TRBJ1-1; D is undetermined. This CDR3 has 15 residues. Germline V CDR1 and CDR2: LNHDA, SQIVND (reference sequence). V was clipped by 6 bases and J by 7 bases, with 21 bases between them. The CDR3 nucleotides read TGTGCCAGTAGCAACCTCCGGGGAGGGTTTGGTGAAGCTTTCTTT. This gives the protein CASSNLRGGFGEAFF.

To note about this clone: Other nucleotide sequences in the sample specify the same CDR3. This chain joins TRBV3-1 (or the pseudogene TRBV3-2) and TRBJ1-2; D not certain. Germline CDR1 LGHDT, CDR2 YNNKEL (reference sequence). This CDR3 spans 13 amino acids. Trimming shortened V by 3 bases and J by 0 bases, and 5 bases separated the two germline ends. CDR3 residues: CASSQNTNYGYTF. DNA of the CDR3: TGTGCCAGCAGCCAGAATACTAACTATGGCTACACCTTC.